Included here is one T cell receptor (beta chain) sequence, with context. No antigen is known for it. This entry belongs to a study of T-cell memory formation after mild COVID-19. Overall study: The two donors had largely donor-specific TCR clusters. General study results and limits: Cross-reactive memory appears to have joined, as suggested by some responding clones showing up in pre-infection memory. Clones which contracted sat mainly in CM and EM if CD4+, and in EMRA if CD8+. While clones contracting from day 15 to 85 were balanced between CD4 and CD8, later expanders leaned CD4+.

TCRdb re-derived calls from the 5' RACE reads in MiXCR, one entry per CDR3 protein. The data hold just over 400,000 distinct CDR3 sequences, with less than 25% observed a single time. The CDR3 covers 16 residues. Germline V gene lookup returns CDR1 KGHDR and CDR2 SFDVKD. The V gene lost 5 bases and the J gene lost 0 bases, with 15 bases spanning the gap. Sequencing was performed on PBMCs or a T cell subset sorted from them (not recorded which). This chain connects TRBV24-1 to TRBJ2-5; the D gene is possibly TRBD2 (7 bases). The TCR was taken from an adult woman who had mild COVID-19 (a few samples of this study predate the infection). Cell type and time point are not known. CDR3 sequence: CATSGTAGWDQETQYF. The CDR3 DNA reads as TGTGCCACCAGTGGGACAGCGGGGTGGGACCAAGAGACCCAGTACTTC.